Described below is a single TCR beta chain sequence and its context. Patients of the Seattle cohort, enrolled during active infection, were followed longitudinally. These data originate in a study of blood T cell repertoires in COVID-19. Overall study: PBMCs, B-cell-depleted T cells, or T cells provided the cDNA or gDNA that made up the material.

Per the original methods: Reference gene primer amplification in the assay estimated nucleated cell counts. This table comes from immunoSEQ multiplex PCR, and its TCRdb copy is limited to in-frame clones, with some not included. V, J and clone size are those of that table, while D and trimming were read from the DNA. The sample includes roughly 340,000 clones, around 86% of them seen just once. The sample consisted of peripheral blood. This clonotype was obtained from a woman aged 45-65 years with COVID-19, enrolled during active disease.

Here the CDR3 DNA reads TGTGCCAGCAGCTCTAGAGACCGATATATGAACACTGAAGCTTTCTTT. Protein product: CASSSRDRYMNTEAFF. The V gene is TRBV7-9, the J gene TRBJ1-1; D call uncertain. With 4 bases removed from V and 0 bases from J, the gap between germline ends came to 15 bases. This CDR3 is built from 16 residues. Germline V gives CDR1 SEHNR, CDR2 FQNEAQ (reference sequence).